What follows are 31 T cell receptor beta chains derived from one specimen sequenced in a study of cytomegalovirus exposure and HLA in healthy donors. The table came from immunoSEQ multiplex PCR; TCRdb's copy has only in-frame clones and leaves some out. The sample records about 120,000 clones, about 91% being singletons. Sequenced material: PBMCs. These receptors came from a woman aged 18-35 years in good health and CMV-seronegative.

In this sample, this clone turned up once. The chain carries TRBV27 and TRBJ1-5; 7 bases are shared with TRBD1. This CDR3 region has 14 residues. The trim removed 6 bases at V and 6 bases at J, leaving 8 bases unmatched. Germline V gene sequence: CDR1 MNHEY, CDR2 SMNVEV (reference sequence). CDR3 in amino acids: CASSPVTGFQPQHF. CDR3 nucleotide sequence: TGTGCCAGCAGCCCTGTGACAGGGTTTCAGCCCCAGCATTTT.

The CDR3 bases are TGCAGCGTTGGGGCCGTGGAAGAGACCCAGTACTTC. Its protein product is CSVGAVEETQYF. This chain joins TRBV29-1 and TRBJ2-5; D ambiguous. CDR3 length: 12 residues. V shed 4 bases and J shed 3 bases, with 9 bases lying between them. Germline-derived CDR1 and CDR2 are SQVTM and ANQGSEA.

The chain carries TRBV5-6 and TRBJ2-5; D is possibly TRBD1 (6 bases). From germline, CDR1 is SGHDT and CDR2 YYEEEE. CDR3 length: 15 residues. The V end lost 0 bases, the J end lost 0 bases, and 9 bases lay between the germline ends. CDR3 protein: CASSLVGQYQETQYF. The CDR3 DNA reads TGTGCCAGCAGCTTGGTAGGACAGTACCAAGAGACCCAGTACTTC.

The chain recombines TRBV11-2 with TRBJ1-2; the D gene is possibly TRBD1 (6 bases). This CDR3 has 14 amino acids. Germline assignment: CDR1 SGHAT and CDR2 FQNNGV. The V end lost 5 bases, the J end lost 4 bases, and 14 bases lay between the germline ends. This CDR3 reads CASSLRTALYGYTF. The DNA of the CDR3 is TGTGCCAGCAGCCTAAGGACAGCCCTCTATGGCTACACCTTC.

The V gene is TRBV11-3, the J gene TRBJ2-1, with D possibly called TRBD1 or TRBD2 (9 bases each). From germline, CDR1 is SGHNT and CDR2 YENEEA. V lost 5 bases and J 2 bases, leaving 25 bases between the germline ends. The CDR3 runs to 19 residues. CDR3 sequence (DNA): TGTGCCAGCAGCGGGGGACAGGGAAGAACTAGCGGGCCCTACAATGAGCAGTTCTTC. Protein: CASSGGQGRTSGPYNEQFF.

This chain links TRBV6-1 with TRBJ1-5; TRBD1 might be the D (5 bases). The V end lost 4 bases, the J end lost 4 bases, and 8 bases lay between the germline ends. The CDR3 loop spans 13 amino acids. The germline gives CDR1 MNHNS, CDR2 SASEGT. CDR3 residues: CASSAQENQPQHF. The CDR3 DNA reads as TGTGCCAGCAGTGCACAGGAGAATCAGCCCCAGCATTTT.

The rearrangement joins TRBV7-9 to TRBJ2-2; 8 nucleotides agree with TRBD2. This CDR3 is 15 amino acids long. Trimming cost V 4 bases and J 7 bases; bases outside gene matches: 8. The germline V gene encodes CDR1 SEHNR and CDR2 FQNEAQ (reference sequence). The CDR3 here is CASSWGAGVSGELFF. CDR3 sequence (DNA): TGTGCCAGCAGCTGGGGAGCGGGGGTTAGCGGGGAGCTGTTTTTT.

The genes are TRBV28 and TRBJ2-1; unclear D gene. CDR1 and CDR2 from the germline V gene are MDHEN and SYDVKM. V gave up 6 bases and J gave up 3 bases, with 12 bases separating them. The CDR3 totals 14 residues. DNA of the CDR3: TGTGCCAGCAGCCGAGGATCAGTCTACAATGAGCAGTTCTTC. Amino acid sequence: CASSRGSVYNEQFF.

The chain employs TRBV6-5 and TRBJ1-2; TRBD1 might be the D (5 bases). The germline V gene has CDR1 MNHEY and CDR2 SVGAGI. The CDR3 is 15 residues long. The ends were cut back, 6 bases at V and 6 bases at J, with 20 bases in the middle. The CDR3 protein is CASSLWGGETHGYTF. The CDR3 bases are TGTGCCAGCAGCTTATGGGGAGGGGAGACTCATGGCTACACCTTC.

In DNA form, the CDR3 reads TGTGCCAGCAGCTCTGGGGAAAGGACAGGGGGCAATGACGAGCAGTACTTC. This sequence encodes CASSSGERTGGNDEQYF. The V call is TRBV7-9, the J call TRBJ2-7; 11 bases match TRBD1. Germline lookup yields CDR1 SEHNR and CDR2 FQNEAQ (reference sequence). V was pared by 4 bases and J by 5 bases, with 13 bases of the junction left unmatched. The CDR3 has 17 residues. Full variable domain (missing parts from reference TRBV7-9 and TRBJ2-7): DTGVSQNPRHKITKRGQNVTFRCDPISEHNRLYWYRQTLGQGPEFLTYFQNEAQLEKSRLLSDRFSAERPKGSFSTLEIQRTEQGDSAMYLCASSSGERTGGNDEQYFGPGTRLTVT.

This chain joins TRBV29-1 and TRBJ1-2, with D unclear. The germline V gene encodes CDR1 SQVTM and CDR2 ANQGSEA. The ends were cut back, 0 bases at V and 4 bases at J, with 12 bases in the middle. The CDR3 has 14 amino acids. The CDR3 nucleotides read TGCAGCGTTGAAGATTTATCAGGAGGCTATGGCTACACCTTC. It specifies CSVEDLSGGYGYTF.

This rearrangement joins TRBV30 to TRBJ1-6; 9 bases map to TRBD1. The CDR3 runs 17 residues. CDR1 and CDR2 from the germline V gene are GTSNPN and SVGIG (reference sequence). The ends lost 0 bases at V and 7 bases at J; junction bases unmatched: 10. The CDR3 DNA sequence: TGTGCCTGGAGTGTGCGGGACAGGGTGTTCGGAAATTCACCCCTCCACTTT. Translated, it gives CAWSVRDRVFGNSPLHF. Supplemented by reference TRBV30 and TRBJ1-6, the full variable domain reads SQTIHQWPATLVQPVGSPLSLECTVEGTSNPNLYWYRQAAGRGLQLLFYSVGIGQISSEVPQNLSASRPQDRQFILSSKKLLLSDSGFYLCAWSVRDRVFGNSPLHFGNGTRLTVT.

The rearrangement uses TRBV7-9 and TRBJ2-5, with D hard to call. Between the trimmed V and J ends, which lost 6 bases and 3 bases, there was a span of 8 bases. Germline CDR1 and CDR2: SEHNR and FQNEAQ (reference sequence). The CDR3 length is 12 residues. CDR3 sequence (DNA): TGTGCCAGCAGACGCGCCGAAGAGACCCAGTACTTC. The encoded protein is CASRRAEETQYF.

This clone was counted once. The chain couples TRBV5-1 to TRBJ1-2, with a possible D match to TRBD1 (5 bases). V shed 3 bases and J shed 3 bases, with 15 bases lying between them. This CDR3 spans 15 amino acids. The germline V gene has CDR1 SGHRS and CDR2 YFSETQ. The chain's CDR3 is CASSSNRLRHYGYTF. The CDR3 nucleotides read TGCGCCAGCAGCTCCAACAGGCTTCGACACTATGGCTACACCTTC.

Written as DNA, the CDR3 is TGCGCCAGCAGCCAAGATTCCGAGGTAGACTATGGCTACACCTTC. Its translation is CASSQDSEVDYGYTF. The chain links TRBV4-1 to TRBJ1-2, with D unresolved. V lost 0 bases to trimming and J lost 3 bases, with 11 bases between them. This CDR3 region has 15 residues. From germline, CDR1 is MGHRA and CDR2 YSYEKL.

V usage is TRBV7-2 and J usage is TRBJ2-1, with TRBD2 matching over 11 bases. The V gene's germline CDR1 is SGHTA and CDR2 FQGNSA. V dropped 0 bases and J dropped 4; count of bases not matched to a gene: 17. This CDR3 has 21 amino acids. CDR3 sequence (DNA): TGTGCCAGCAGCTTAGCAAGCCGTACAGGGATTAGCGGGAGGGATTACAATGAGCAGTTCTTC. Protein sequence: CASSLASRTGISGRDYNEQFF.

The chain combines TRBV5-1 with TRBJ2-1; 7 bases agree with TRBD1. The junction had 9 bases not matched to a gene; V was cut back by 0 bases and J by 9 bases. Per germline, CDR1 SGHRS and CDR2 YFSETQ. This CDR3 has 15 amino acids. CDR3 sequence reads: CASSLAGAGDSEQFF. The CDR3 coding sequence is TGCGCCAGCAGCTTGGCAGGGGCAGGGGACAGTGAGCAGTTCTTC. The full variable domain, its missing parts supplied by reference TRBV5-1 and TRBJ2-1, is KAGVTQTPRYLIKTRGQQVTLSCSPISGHRSVSWYQQTPGQGLQFLFEYFSETQRNKGNFPGRFSGRQFSNSRSEMNVSTLELGDSALYLCASSLAGAGDSEQFFGPGTRLTVL.

Note on this clone: One end of the junction fails to match germline, which may point to a read error. The chain recombines TRBV11-3 with TRBJ2-7; D possibly corresponds to TRBD1 (5 bases). This CDR3 spans 15 amino acids. Per the germline V gene, CDR1 is SGHNT and CDR2 is YENEEA. CDR3 nucleotides: TGTGCCAGCAGCTTAGATGCCTCAGGGATCTACGGGCAGTACTTC. Translation: CASSLDASGIYGQYF.

V usage is TRBV5-1 and J usage is TRBJ2-1; D might be TRBD2 (6 bases). Germline-derived CDR1 and CDR2 are SGHRS and YFSETQ. V was trimmed by 6 bases and J by 0 bases, leaving 13 bases between them. The CDR3 is made up of 15 amino acids. For the CDR3, the DNA is TGCGCCAGCATCCGGGACGGGAGCTCCTACAATGAGCAGTTCTTC. Translating it yields CASIRDGSSYNEQFF.

The chain recombines TRBV27 with TRBJ2-3; TRBD2 aligns across 12 bases. Germline V gene data show CDR1 as MNHEY and CDR2 as SMNVEV (reference sequence). V shed 6 bases and J 2 bases; nucleotides not matched to a gene: 3. CDR3 length equals 15 residues. The chain's CDR3 is CASRGLAGLTDTQYF. The DNA for the CDR3 is TGTGCCAGCAGGGGACTAGCGGGCCTCACAGATACGCAGTATTTT.

This chain uses TRBV9 with TRBJ2-1; D may be TRBD1 (6 bases). The germline V and J ends were trimmed by 1 base and 6 bases, with 14 bases remaining between them. CDR1 is SGDLS, CDR2 YYNGEE, per germline. CDR3 length equals 15 residues. The CDR3 sequence: CASSVQGKWGNEQFF. The CDR3 DNA is TGTGCCAGCAGCGTACAGGGGAAGTGGGGCAATGAGCAGTTCTTC.

The chain combines TRBV6-1 with TRBJ2-5, with D hard to call. The CDR3 has 14 residues. V was clipped by 4 bases and J by 5 bases, with 14 bases between them. Germline V gene sequence: CDR1 MNHNS, CDR2 SASEGT. The CDR3 sequence is CASSVPRVGETQYF. For the CDR3, the DNA is TGTGCCAGCAGTGTTCCCCGGGTTGGGGAGACCCAGTACTTC.

The sample holds one count of this clone. This sequence joins TRBV11-2 and TRBJ2-7; 8 nucleotides match TRBD2. This CDR3 is built from 14 residues. Trimming at V came to 5 bases and at J to 2 bases, leaving 5 bases not matched to a gene. Germline loops: CDR1 SGHAT, CDR2 FQNNGV. The DNA for the CDR3 is TGTGCCAGCAGCACCACTAGCGGTCCCTACGAGCAGTACGTC. Amino acids: CASSTTSGPYEQYV.

The chain combines TRBV18 with TRBJ2-5, with D perhaps TRBD2 (5 bases). Germline assignment: CDR1 KGHSH and CDR2 LQKENI. Trimming removed 4 bases from V and 1 base from J, with 7 bases in between. This CDR3 has 13 amino acids. The CDR3 here is CASSLGIQETQYF. CDR3 nucleotide sequence: TGTGCCAGCTCACTCGGGATCCAAGAGACCCAGTACTTC.

J is TRBJ2-2 and V is TRBV6-6; TRBD1 matches at 7 bases. CDR1 and CDR2 from the germline V gene are MNHNY and SVGAGI (reference sequence). V lost 6 bases, J lost 0 bases, and 1 base stayed unmatched. The CDR3 length is 14 residues. In DNA form, the CDR3 reads TGTGCCAGCAGGGGACAGACGAACACCGGGGAGCTGTTTTTT. It yields the protein CASRGQTNTGELFF.

V and J are TRBV25-1 and TRBJ2-1; 8 bases fit TRBD1. V dropped 6 bases and J dropped 9; count of bases not matched to a gene: 10. CDR3 size: 14 residues. Germline V CDR1 and CDR2: MGHDK, SYGVNS. As DNA, the CDR3 is TGTGCCAGCAGCGGGACCTCAGGGGGCGTTGAGCAGTTCTTC. It encodes CASSGTSGGVEQFF.

The gene calls are TRBV10-3 and TRBJ1-1; D may be TRBD1 (6 bases). Trimming shortened V by 2 bases and J by 2 bases, and 9 bases separated the two germline ends. Germline V gene lookup returns CDR1 ENHRY and CDR2 SYGVKD. The length of the CDR3 is 14 residues. The chain's CDR3 is CAISEGQSNTEAFF. In DNA, the CDR3 is TGTGCCATCAGTGAGGGACAGTCTAACACTGAAGCTTTCTTT.

This clone was counted a single time. CDR3 protein: CASSDGKLTVRDYEQYF. The CDR3 DNA reads as TGTGCCAGCAGCGACGGAAAATTGACGGTCAGGGACTACGAGCAGTACTTC. The chain links TRBV13 to TRBJ2-7, with a weak D call TRBD1 (5 bases). CDR1 is PRHDT and CDR2 is FYEKMQ in the germline V gene (reference sequence). The CDR3 has 17 amino acids. Trimming took off 5 bases at V and 3 bases at J, with 23 bases between the two ends.

The sample holds one count of this clone. The genes are TRBV28 and TRBJ1-4; D gene unclear. CDR1 and CDR2 from the germline V gene are MDHEN and SYDVKM. The CDR3 extends over 13 amino acids. The germline V and J ends were trimmed by 10 bases and 4 bases, with 13 bases remaining between them. The CDR3 DNA reads TGTGCCATCCTGGACGGGAATAATGAAAAACTGTTTTTT. Protein product: CAILDGNNEKLFF.

The chain recombines TRBV18 with TRBJ1-3; D is perhaps TRBD1 (5 bases). This CDR3 spans 20 amino acids. Germline V gene lookup returns CDR1 KGHSH and CDR2 LQKENI. V was pared by 3 bases and J by 2 bases, with 26 bases between. The CDR3 DNA sequence: TGTGCCAGCTCACCCCTCGCGGGGCCATCCTTACACACCACTGGAAACACCATATATTTT. Its translation is CASSPLAGPSLHTTGNTIYF.

The V gene is TRBV28, the J gene TRBJ1-2, with D possibly TRBD1 on 6 matching bases. Germline V CDR1 and CDR2: MDHEN, SYDVKM. With 6 bases removed from V and 7 bases from J, the gap between germline ends came to 21 bases. The CDR3 extends over 15 amino acids. The DNA of the CDR3 is TGTGCCAGCAGCCCGTCGCCCACAGGGAACCCTGGCTACACCTTC. This codes for CASSPSPTGNPGYTF.